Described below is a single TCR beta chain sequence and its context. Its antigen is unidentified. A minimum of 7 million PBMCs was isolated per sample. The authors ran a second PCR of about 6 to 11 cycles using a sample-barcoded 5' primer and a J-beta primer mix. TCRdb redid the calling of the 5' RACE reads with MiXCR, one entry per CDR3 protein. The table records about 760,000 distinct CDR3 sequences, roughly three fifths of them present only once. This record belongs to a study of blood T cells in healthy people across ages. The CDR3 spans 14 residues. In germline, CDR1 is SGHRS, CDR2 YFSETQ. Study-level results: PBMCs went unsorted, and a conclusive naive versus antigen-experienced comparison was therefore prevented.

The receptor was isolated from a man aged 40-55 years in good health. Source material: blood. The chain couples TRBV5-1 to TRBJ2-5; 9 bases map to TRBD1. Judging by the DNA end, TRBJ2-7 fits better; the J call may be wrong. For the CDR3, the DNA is TGCGCCAGCAGCCTGGGACAGGGATTTTCCGAGCAGTACTTC. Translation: CASSLGQGFSEQYF.